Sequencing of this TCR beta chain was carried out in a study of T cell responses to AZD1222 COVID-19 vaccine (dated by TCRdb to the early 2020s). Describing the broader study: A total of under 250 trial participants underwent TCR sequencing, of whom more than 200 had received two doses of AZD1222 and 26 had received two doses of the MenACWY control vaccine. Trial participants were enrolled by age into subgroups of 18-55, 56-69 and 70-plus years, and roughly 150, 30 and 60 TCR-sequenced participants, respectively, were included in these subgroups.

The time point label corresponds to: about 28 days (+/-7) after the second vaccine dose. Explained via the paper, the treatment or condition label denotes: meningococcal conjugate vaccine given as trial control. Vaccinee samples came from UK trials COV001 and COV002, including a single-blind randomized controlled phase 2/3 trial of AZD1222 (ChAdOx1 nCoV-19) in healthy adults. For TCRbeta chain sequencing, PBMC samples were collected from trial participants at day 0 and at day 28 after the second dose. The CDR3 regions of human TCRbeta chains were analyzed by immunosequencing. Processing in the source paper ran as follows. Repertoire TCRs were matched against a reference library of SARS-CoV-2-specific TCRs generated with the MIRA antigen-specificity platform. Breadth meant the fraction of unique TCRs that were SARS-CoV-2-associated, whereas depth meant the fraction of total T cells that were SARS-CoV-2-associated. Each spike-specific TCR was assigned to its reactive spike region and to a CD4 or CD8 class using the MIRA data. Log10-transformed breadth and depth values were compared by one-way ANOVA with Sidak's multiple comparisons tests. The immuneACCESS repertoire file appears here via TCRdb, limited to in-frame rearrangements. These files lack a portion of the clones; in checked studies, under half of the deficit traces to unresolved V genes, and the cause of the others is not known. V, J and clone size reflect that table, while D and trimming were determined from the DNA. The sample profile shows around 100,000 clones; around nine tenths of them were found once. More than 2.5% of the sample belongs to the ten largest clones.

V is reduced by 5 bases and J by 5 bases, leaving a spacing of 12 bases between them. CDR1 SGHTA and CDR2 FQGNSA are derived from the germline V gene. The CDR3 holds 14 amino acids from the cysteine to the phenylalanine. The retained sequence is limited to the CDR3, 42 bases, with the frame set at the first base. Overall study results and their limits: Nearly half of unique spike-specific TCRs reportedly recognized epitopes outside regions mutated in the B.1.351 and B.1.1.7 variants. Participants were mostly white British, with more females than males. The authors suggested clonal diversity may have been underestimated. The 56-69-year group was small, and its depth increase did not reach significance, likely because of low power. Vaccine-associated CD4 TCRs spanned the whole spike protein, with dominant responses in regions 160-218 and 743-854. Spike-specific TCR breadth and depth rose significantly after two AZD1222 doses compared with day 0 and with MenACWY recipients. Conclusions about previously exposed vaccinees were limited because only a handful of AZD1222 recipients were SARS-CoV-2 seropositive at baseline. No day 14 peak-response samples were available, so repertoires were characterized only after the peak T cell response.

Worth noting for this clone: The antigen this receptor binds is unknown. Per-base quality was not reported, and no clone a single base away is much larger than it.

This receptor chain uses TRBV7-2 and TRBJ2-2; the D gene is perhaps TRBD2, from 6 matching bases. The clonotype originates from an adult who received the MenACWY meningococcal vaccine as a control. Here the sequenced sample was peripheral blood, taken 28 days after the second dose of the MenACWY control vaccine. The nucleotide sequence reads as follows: TGTGCCAGCAGCCCCGGGGGTTCGACCGGGGAGCTGTTTTTT. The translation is CASSPGGSTGELFF.